The source of this T cell receptor beta chain is a study of shared clonotypes between healthy human individuals. Broader study findings: Having only a few donors restricted how much genetic and exposure-history diversity was captured.

Using immunoSEQ multiplex PCR, the repertoire was profiled, and TCRdb retains in-frame clones only, with some absent. Altogether about 490,000 clones are present, around 73% being singletons, with the ten largest covering 12%. There are many counts of this clone. Its target is not known. The same CDR3 is also encoded by other DNA sequences in this sample. Material: PBMCs. The TCR originated in a woman in her thirties or forties in good health. Some clones in this sample may be carry-over from other donors' samples.

In nucleotides, the CDR3 is TGTGCCAGCAGCGGGACTAGCGGGAGAGGAGAGACCCAGTACTTC. Translating gives CASSGTSGRGETQYF. The rearrangement links TRBV2 to TRBJ2-5; 14 nucleotides align to TRBD2. This CDR3 is 15 amino acids long. CDR1 SNHLY and CDR2 FYNNEI come from the germline V gene. Trimming removed 6 bases from V and 4 bases from J; junction bases left unmatched: 4.